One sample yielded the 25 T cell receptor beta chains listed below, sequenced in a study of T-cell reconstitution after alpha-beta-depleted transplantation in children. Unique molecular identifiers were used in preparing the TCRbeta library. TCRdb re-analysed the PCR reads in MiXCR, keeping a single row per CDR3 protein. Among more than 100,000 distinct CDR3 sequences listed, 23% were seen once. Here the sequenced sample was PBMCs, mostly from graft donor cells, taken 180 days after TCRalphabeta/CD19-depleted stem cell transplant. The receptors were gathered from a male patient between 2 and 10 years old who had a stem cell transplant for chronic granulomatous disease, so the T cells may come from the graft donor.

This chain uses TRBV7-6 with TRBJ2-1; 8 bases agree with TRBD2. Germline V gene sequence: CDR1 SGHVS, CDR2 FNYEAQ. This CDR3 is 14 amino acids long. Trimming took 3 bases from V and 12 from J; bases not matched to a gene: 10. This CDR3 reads CASSFTSGGFAQFF. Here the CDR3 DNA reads TGTGCCAGCAGCTTTACTAGCGGAGGCTTTGCGCAGTTCTTC.

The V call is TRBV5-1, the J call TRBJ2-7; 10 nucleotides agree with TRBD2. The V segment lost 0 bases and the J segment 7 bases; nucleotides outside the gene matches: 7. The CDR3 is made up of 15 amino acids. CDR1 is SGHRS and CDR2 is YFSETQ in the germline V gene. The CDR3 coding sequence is TGCGCCAGCAGCTTGGTGACTAGCGGGTCGGGGGAGCAGTACTTC. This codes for CASSLVTSGSGEQYF.

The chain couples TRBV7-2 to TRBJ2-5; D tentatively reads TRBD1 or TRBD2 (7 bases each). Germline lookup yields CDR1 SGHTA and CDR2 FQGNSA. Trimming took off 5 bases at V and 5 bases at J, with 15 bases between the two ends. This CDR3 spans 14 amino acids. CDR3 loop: CASSTQGGLETQYF. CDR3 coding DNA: TGTGCCAGCAGCACCCAGGGGGGGTTGGAGACCCAGTACTTC.

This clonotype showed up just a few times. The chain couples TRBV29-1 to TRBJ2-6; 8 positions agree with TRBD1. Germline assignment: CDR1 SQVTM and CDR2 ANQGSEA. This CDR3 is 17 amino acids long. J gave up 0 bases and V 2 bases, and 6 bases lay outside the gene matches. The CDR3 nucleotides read TGCAGCGTTGAACTTGGGACAGGCCCCTCTGGGGCCAACGTCCTGACTTTC. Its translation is CSVELGTGPSGANVLTF.

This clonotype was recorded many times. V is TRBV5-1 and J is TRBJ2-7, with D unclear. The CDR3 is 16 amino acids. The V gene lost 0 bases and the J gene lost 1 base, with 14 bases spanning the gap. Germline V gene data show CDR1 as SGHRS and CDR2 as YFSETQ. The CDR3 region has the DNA TGCGCCAGCAGCTTGGGGGGTAGATCGGCGTCCTACGAGCAGTACTTC. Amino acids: CASSLGGRSASYEQYF.

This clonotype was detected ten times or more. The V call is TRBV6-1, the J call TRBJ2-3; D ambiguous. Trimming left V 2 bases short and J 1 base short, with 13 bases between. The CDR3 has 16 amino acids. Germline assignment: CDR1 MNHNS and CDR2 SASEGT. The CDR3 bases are TGTGCCAGCAGTGAACTCGCTGGGGTCGGCACAGATACGCAGTATTTT. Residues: CASSELAGVGTDTQYF.

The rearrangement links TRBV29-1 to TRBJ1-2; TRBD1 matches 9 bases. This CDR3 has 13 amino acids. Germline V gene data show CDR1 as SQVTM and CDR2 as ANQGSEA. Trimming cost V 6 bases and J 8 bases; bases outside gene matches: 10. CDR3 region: CSVGIGTGQGYTF. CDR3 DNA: TGCAGCGTCGGTATAGGGACAGGGCAAGGCTACACCTTC.

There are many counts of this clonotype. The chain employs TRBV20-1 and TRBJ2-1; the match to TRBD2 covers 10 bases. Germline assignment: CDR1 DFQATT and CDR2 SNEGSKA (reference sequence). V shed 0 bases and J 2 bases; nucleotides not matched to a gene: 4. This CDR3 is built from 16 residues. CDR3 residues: CSARELLAGAYNEQFF. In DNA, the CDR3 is TGCAGTGCTAGAGAACTCCTAGCGGGGGCCTACAATGAGCAGTTCTTC.

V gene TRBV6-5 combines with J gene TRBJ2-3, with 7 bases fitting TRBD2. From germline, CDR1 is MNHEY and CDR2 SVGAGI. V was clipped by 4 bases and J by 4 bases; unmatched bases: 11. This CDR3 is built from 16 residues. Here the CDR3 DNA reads TGTGCCAGCAGTTTGGGGGGGAAGGTCGGCCCAGATACGCAGTATTTT. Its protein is CASSLGGKVGPDTQYF.

The CDR3 loop reads CSASYRGEQYF. In DNA form, the CDR3 reads TGCAGTGCTAGCTACAGGGGCGAGCAGTACTTC. The chain is built from TRBV20-1 and TRBJ2-7; 7 nucleotides match TRBD1. Per the germline V gene, CDR1 is DFQATT and CDR2 is SNEGSKA (reference sequence). The CDR3 extends over 11 amino acids. Trimming removed 3 bases from V and 6 bases from J; junction bases left unmatched: 2.

Here the CDR3 DNA reads TGTGCCAGTAGTATTGGGATCGCCCTAAGCACTGAAGCTTTCTTT. Protein: CASSIGIALSTEAFF. The rearrangement uses TRBV19 and TRBJ1-1; no definite D call. Germline CDR1 reads LNHDA; CDR2 reads SQIVND (reference sequence). The germline V and J ends were trimmed by 3 bases and 4 bases, with 15 bases remaining between them. The CDR3 has 15 residues.

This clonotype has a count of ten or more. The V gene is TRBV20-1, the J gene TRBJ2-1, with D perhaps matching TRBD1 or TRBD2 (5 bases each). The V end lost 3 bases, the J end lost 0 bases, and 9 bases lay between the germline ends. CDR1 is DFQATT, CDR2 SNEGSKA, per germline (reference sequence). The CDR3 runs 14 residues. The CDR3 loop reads CSASSGSSYNEQFF. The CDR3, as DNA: TGCAGTGCTAGCTCAGGGAGCTCCTACAATGAGCAGTTCTTC.

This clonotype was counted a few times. CDR3 in amino acids: CASSLDEQGYNEQFF. CDR3 nucleotides: TGCGCCAGCAGCTTGGACGAACAAGGCTACAATGAGCAGTTCTTC. The chain couples TRBV5-1 to TRBJ2-1; D uncertain. This CDR3 is 15 amino acids long. The V end lost 0 bases, the J end lost 3 bases, and 10 bases lay between the germline ends. Germline V lookup: CDR1 SGHRS, CDR2 YFSETQ.

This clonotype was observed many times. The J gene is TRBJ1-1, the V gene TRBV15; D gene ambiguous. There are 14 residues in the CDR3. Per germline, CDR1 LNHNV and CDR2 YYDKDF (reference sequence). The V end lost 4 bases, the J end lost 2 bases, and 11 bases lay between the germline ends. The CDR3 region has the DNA TGTGCCACCAGCACCCAGACTGGAAACACTGAAGCTTTCTTT. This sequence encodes CATSTQTGNTEAFF.

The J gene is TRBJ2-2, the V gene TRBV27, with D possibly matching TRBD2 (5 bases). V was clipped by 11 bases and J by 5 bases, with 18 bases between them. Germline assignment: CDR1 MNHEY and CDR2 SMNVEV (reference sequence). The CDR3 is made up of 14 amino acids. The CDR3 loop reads CAPSARGGTGELFF. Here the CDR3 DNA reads TGTGCCCCCTCCGCCAGAGGAGGAACCGGGGAGCTGTTTTTT.

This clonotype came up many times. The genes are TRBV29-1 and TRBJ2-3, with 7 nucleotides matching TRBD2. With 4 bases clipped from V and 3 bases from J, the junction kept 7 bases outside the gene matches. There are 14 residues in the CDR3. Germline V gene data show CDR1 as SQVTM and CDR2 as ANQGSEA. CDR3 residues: CSVASRGTTDTQYF. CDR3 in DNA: TGCAGCGTTGCTTCGCGGGGGACTACAGATACGCAGTATTTT.

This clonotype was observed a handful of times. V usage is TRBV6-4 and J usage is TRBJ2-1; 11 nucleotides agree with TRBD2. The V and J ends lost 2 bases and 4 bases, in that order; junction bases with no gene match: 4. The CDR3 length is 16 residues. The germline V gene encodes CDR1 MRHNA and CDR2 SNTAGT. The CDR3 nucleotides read TGTGCCAGCAGTGACAGGGGGACTAGCGGTTACAATGAGCAGTTCTTC. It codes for CASSDRGTSGYNEQFF.

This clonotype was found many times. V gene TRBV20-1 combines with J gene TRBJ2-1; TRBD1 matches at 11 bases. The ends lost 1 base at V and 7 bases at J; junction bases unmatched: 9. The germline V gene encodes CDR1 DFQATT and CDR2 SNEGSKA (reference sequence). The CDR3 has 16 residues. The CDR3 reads CSARVWRDRGLNEQFF. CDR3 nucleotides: TGCAGTGCTAGAGTCTGGAGGGACAGGGGGTTAAATGAGCAGTTCTTC.

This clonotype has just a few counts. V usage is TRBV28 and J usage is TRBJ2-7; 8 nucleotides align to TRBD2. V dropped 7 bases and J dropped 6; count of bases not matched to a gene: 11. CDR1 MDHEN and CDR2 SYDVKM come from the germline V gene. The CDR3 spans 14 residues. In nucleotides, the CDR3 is TGTGCCAGCAAGCGGGTTCGGGAGGGGAGCGAGCAGTACTTC. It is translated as CASKRVREGSEQYF.

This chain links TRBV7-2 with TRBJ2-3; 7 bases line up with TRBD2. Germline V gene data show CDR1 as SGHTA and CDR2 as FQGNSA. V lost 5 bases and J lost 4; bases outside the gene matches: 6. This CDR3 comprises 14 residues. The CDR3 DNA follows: TGTGCCAGCAGCCCCGGGGGGTCCGCAGATACGCAGTATTTT. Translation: CASSPGGSADTQYF.

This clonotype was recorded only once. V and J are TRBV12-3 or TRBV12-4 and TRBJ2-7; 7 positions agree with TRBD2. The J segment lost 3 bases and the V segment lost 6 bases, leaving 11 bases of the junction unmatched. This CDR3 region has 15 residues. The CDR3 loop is CASSPGDPGGYEQYF. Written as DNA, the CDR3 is TGTGCCAGCAGCCCCGGGGACCCGGGGGGCTACGAGCAGTACTTC.

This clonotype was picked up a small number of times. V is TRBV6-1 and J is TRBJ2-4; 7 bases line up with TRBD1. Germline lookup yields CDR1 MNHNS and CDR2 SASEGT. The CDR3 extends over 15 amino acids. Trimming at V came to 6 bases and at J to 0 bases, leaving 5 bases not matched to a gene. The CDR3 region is CASSRDRLAKNIQYF. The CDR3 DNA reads TGTGCCAGCAGCAGGGACAGACTAGCCAAAAACATTCAGTACTTC.

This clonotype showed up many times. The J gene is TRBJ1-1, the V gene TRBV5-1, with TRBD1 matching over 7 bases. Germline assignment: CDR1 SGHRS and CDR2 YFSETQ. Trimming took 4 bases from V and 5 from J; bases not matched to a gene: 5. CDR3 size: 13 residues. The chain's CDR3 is CASSTDRDTEAFF. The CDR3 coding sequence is TGCGCCAGCAGCACCGACAGGGATACTGAAGCTTTCTTT.

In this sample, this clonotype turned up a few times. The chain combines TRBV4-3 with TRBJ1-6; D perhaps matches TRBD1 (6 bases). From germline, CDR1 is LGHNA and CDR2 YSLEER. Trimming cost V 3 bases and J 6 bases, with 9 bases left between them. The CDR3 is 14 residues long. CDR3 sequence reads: CASSHGGVNSPLHF. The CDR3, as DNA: TGCGCCAGCAGCCATGGGGGCGTTAATTCACCCCTCCACTTT.

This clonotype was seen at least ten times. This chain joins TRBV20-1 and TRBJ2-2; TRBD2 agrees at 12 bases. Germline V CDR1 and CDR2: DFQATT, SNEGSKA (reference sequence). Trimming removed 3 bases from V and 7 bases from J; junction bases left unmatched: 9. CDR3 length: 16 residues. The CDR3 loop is CSASPLAGGSGGELFF. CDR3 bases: TGCAGTGCTAGCCCACTAGCGGGAGGCTCCGGCGGGGAGCTGTTTTTT.